This T cell receptor beta chain was recorded in a study of T-cell reconstitution after alpha-beta-depleted transplantation in children. The authors prepared the TCRbeta library with unique molecular identifiers. TCRdb reprocessed the PCR reads via MiXCR and lists one record per CDR3 protein. The sample consists of fewer than 90,000 distinct CDR3 sequences, about 7% of them appearing once. This clonotype was observed at least ten times. Trimming removed 5 bases at V and 3 bases at J, with 8 bases between. Per germline, CDR1 SQVTM and CDR2 ANQGSEA. The CDR3 has 12 amino acids. The TCR originated in a human donor who donated a stem cell graft to a child with acute lymphoblastic leukemia. The V and J genes are TRBV29-1 and TRBJ2-4; TRBD1 is a possible D gene (6 bases). The specimen comprised PBMCs from the stem cell graft donor, sampled from the stem cell graft. The CDR3 DNA reads TGCAGCGTTCTCAGGGGCAAAAACATTCAGTACTTC. It codes for CSVLRGKNIQYF. Supplemented by reference TRBV29-1 and TRBJ2-4, the full variable domain reads SAVISQKPSRDICQRGTSLTIQCQVDSQVTMMFWYRQQPGQSLTLIATANQGSEATYESGFVIDKFPISRPNLTFSTLTVSNMSPEDSSIYLCSVLRGKNIQYFGAGTRLSVL.